Below, 25 T cell receptor beta chains from the same sample are listed, as sequenced in a study of cytomegalovirus exposure and HLA in healthy donors. PCR amplification relied on 60 Vbeta primers (plus 13 Jbeta primers). Sequenced by immunoSEQ multiplex PCR; TCRdb stores in-frame clones only, minus some. This table has about 180,000 clones, roughly three quarters appearing once. Sequencing input: PBMCs. The source is a woman aged 45-65 years in good health and CMV-seropositive.

V and J are TRBV11-3 and TRBJ2-3; a possible D gene is TRBD1 (5 bases). The CDR3 totals 14 residues. Looked up from germline, CDR1 is SGHNT and CDR2 is YENEEA. Trimming pared 1 base from V and 2 bases from J, leaving 7 bases between. CDR3 residues: CASSLGGTTDTQYF. For the CDR3, the DNA is TGTGCCAGCAGCTTAGGGGGCACCACAGATACGCAGTATTTT.

V is TRBV2 and J is TRBJ2-1; TRBD1 agrees at 11 bases. This CDR3 contains 17 residues. Trimming removed 4 bases from V and 0 bases from J; junction bases left unmatched: 5. Germline CDR1 is SNHLY and CDR2 is FYNNEI. The CDR3 region has the DNA TGTGCCAGCAGTGGGACAGGGGGCTATAGCTCCTACAATGAGCAGTTCTTC. Translating it yields CASSGTGGYSSYNEQFF.

This chain connects TRBV10-3 to TRBJ2-5, with TRBD2 matching over 8 bases. This CDR3 region has 17 residues. V lost 3 bases to trimming and J lost 6 bases; unmatched junction nucleotides: 15. Germline CDR1 ENHRY, CDR2 SYGVKD. The CDR3 region has the DNA TGTGCCATCAGTGACCGGAGTCCGGGGGGGGCCTCCCAGACCCAGTACTTC. Residues: CAISDRSPGGASQTQYF.

The rearrangement uses TRBV19 and TRBJ2-5; no clear D gene. V was clipped by 5 bases and J by 7 bases, with 14 bases between them. The CDR3 has 13 residues. Germline loops: CDR1 LNHDA, CDR2 SQIVND (reference sequence). CDR3 residues: CASSSVLLGTQYF. Written as DNA, the CDR3 is TGTGCCAGTAGTTCGGTTTTGCTTGGGACCCAGTACTTC.

CDR3 bases: TGTGCCAGCAGCTTAGTCGGGGGGAAGACAGCCGAGCAGTACTTC. Translation: CASSLVGGKTAEQYF. The chain is built from TRBV13 and TRBJ2-7; 7 bases line up with TRBD2. The CDR3 is 15 residues long. The ends lost 1 base at V and 6 bases at J; junction bases unmatched: 9. CDR1 is PRHDT, CDR2 FYEKMQ, per germline (reference sequence).

The rearrangement uses TRBV6-1 and TRBJ2-7, with TRBD2 identical over 7 bases. The length of the CDR3 is 15 residues. Germline CDR1 reads MNHNS; CDR2 reads SASEGT. The V and J ends lost 1 base and 0 bases, in that order; junction bases with no gene match: 3. The DNA for the CDR3 is TGTGCCAGCAGTGAAGTGGGGGGGACCTCCTACGAGCAGTACTTC. It encodes CASSEVGGTSYEQYF.

V is TRBV11-2 and J is TRBJ2-3; 9 nucleotides agree with TRBD2. V lost 1 base, J lost 5 bases, and 10 bases stayed unmatched. Germline V gene data show CDR1 as SGHAT and CDR2 as FQNNGV. This CDR3 has 17 residues. CDR3 nucleotide sequence: TGTGCCAGCAGCTTAGTGGGGCAGGCTAGCGGGGAAGATACGCAGTATTTT. Translated: CASSLVGQASGEDTQYF.

V usage is TRBV11-2 and J usage is TRBJ2-7; D not certain. V was pared by 5 bases and J by 1 base, with 18 bases between. Germline CDR1 reads SGHAT; CDR2 reads FQNNGV. This CDR3 contains 16 residues. This CDR3 is CASSLDPGTASYEQYF. The CDR3 region has the DNA TGTGCCAGCAGCCTCGACCCCGGCACAGCATCCTACGAGCAGTACTTC.

The chain employs TRBV5-1 and TRBJ2-1; 8 positions agree with TRBD1. Germline V gene data show CDR1 as SGHRS and CDR2 as YFSETQ. This CDR3 has 15 amino acids. V lost 1 base to trimming and J lost 1 base; unmatched junction nucleotides: 1. The CDR3 DNA reads as TGCGCCAGCAGCTTGCGGACAGGGTCCTACAATGAGCAGTTCTTC. Its protein product is CASSLRTGSYNEQFF.

The chain has TRBV5-4 and TRBJ2-7; 14 nucleotides agree with TRBD2. The CDR3 sequence is 16 residues long. V was pared by 4 bases and J by 4 bases, with 7 bases of the junction left unmatched. In germline, CDR1 is SGHNT, CDR2 YYREEE (reference sequence). The CDR3 protein is CASSLGTSGGRYEQYF. The CDR3 region has the DNA TGTGCCAGCAGCCTGGGGACTAGCGGGGGTCGTTACGAGCAGTACTTC.

J is TRBJ2-1 and V is TRBV7-9, with a possible D match to TRBD1 (6 bases). Germline CDR1 and CDR2: SEHNR and FQNEAQ (reference sequence). V was clipped by 5 bases and J by 5 bases, with 10 bases between them. The CDR3 has 13 amino acids. CDR3 loop: CASSPWDNNEQFF. The CDR3 nucleotides read TGTGCCAGCAGCCCCTGGGACAACAATGAGCAGTTCTTC.

The chain couples TRBV5-1 to TRBJ1-3; 10 bases agree with TRBD1. The CDR3 is 15 amino acids. Germline values: CDR1 SGHRS, CDR2 YFSETQ. V was pared by 4 bases and J by 3 bases, with 4 bases of the junction left unmatched. CDR3 nucleotide sequence: TGCGCCAGCAGCACGGGACAGGGGATTGGAAACACCATATATTTT. This translates into CASSTGQGIGNTIYF.

This clone was recorded a few times. The rearrangement uses TRBV30 and TRBJ2-7; a weak D match, TRBD1 (7 bases). With 5 bases removed from V and 3 bases from J, the gap between germline ends came to 14 bases. Germline CDR1 reads GTSNPN; CDR2 reads SVGIG (reference sequence). The CDR3 has 13 residues. The DNA of the CDR3 is TGTGCCTGGGGGGGGACAGACTACTACGAGCAGTACTTC. Translating gives CAWGGTDYYEQYF.

The chain's CDR3 is CASSYQGTDTQYF. Written as DNA, the CDR3 is TGTGCCAGCAGTTACCAGGGGACAGATACGCAGTATTTT. The chain joins TRBV27 to TRBJ2-3, with a tentative D call TRBD1 (6 bases). There are 13 residues in the CDR3. CDR1 and CDR2 (germline): MNHEY, SMNVEV (reference sequence). V lost 4 bases and J lost 3, with 8 bases in between.

The V gene is TRBV11-2, the J gene TRBJ1-1, with unresolved D. Deletions cut 1 base from V and 2 bases from J, with 11 bases between. The CDR3 loop spans 15 amino acids. In germline, CDR1 is SGHAT, CDR2 FQNNGV. The CDR3 bases are TGTGCCAGCAGCTTAGTCACGGTGGGCAACACTGAAGCTTTCTTT. Protein: CASSLVTVGNTEAFF.

A remark on this clone: A junction boundary mismatches the germline segment, possibly from a read error. The V gene is TRBV5-6, the J gene TRBJ2-2; D is possibly TRBD2 (6 bases). This CDR3 is 14 amino acids long. CDR1 SGHDT and CDR2 YYEEEE come from the germline V gene. The CDR3 spells CTSTGGRATGELFF. CDR3 DNA: TGTACCAGCACCGGGGGTCGAGCCACCGGGGAGCTGTTTTTT.

The rearrangement uses TRBV2 and TRBJ2-5; 8 bases are a match to TRBD2. Trimming took 1 base from V and 2 from J; bases not matched to a gene: 6. The CDR3 spans 16 residues. Per germline, CDR1 SNHLY and CDR2 FYNNEI. The DNA of the CDR3 is TGTGCCAGCAGTGAAGGGGCGGGGGGTAAGCAAGAGACCCAGTACTTC. Its protein product is CASSEGAGGKQETQYF.

The chain combines TRBV4-1 with TRBJ1-3, with TRBD1 matching 8 bases. This CDR3 is built from 16 residues. Germline trimming cut 4 bases from V and 3 bases from J; bases unmatched to any gene: 8. CDR1 and CDR2 (germline): MGHRA, YSYEKL. CDR3 DNA: TGCGCCAGCAGCCTTTTCGGCGACAGGGGTGGAAACACCATATATTTT. Amino acid sequence: CASSLFGDRGGNTIYF.

This chain connects TRBV2 to TRBJ2-1, with TRBD1 as a possible D gene (5 bases). Germline lookup yields CDR1 SNHLY and CDR2 FYNNEI. V was pared by 4 bases and J by 3 bases, with 10 bases between. This CDR3 comprises 14 residues. The CDR3 sequence: CASSAAGNYNEQFF. As DNA, the CDR3 is TGTGCCAGCAGTGCGGCAGGGAACTACAATGAGCAGTTCTTC.

The chain recombines TRBV7-2 with TRBJ2-5; D might be TRBD1 (5 bases). CDR3 length equals 16 residues. The V gene's germline CDR1 is SGHTA and CDR2 FQGNSA. Trimming shortened V by 1 base and J by 2 bases, and 14 bases separated the two germline ends. This CDR3 reads CASSLVFQGFQETQYF. CDR3 bases: TGTGCCAGCAGCTTAGTGTTCCAGGGTTTTCAAGAGACCCAGTACTTC.

The CDR3 nucleotides read TGTGCCAGCAGCCAAGCGGTAGCGGGGGCAGCAGATACGCAGTATTTT. Protein product: CASSQAVAGAADTQYF. The chain uses TRBV4-2 and TRBJ2-3; TRBD2 matches 9 bases. With V trimmed by 1 base and J by 4 bases, 6 bases remained unmatched. Germline values: CDR1 LGHNA, CDR2 YNFKEQ. This CDR3 has 16 residues.

As regards this clone: At the DNA level, this CDR3 is encoded by other sequences in the same sample as well. The chain carries TRBV7-8 and TRBJ2-7; D not certain. V lost 3 bases and J lost 2, with 8 bases in between. The length of the CDR3 is 13 residues. Germline V gene sequence: CDR1 SGHVS, CDR2 FQNEAQ. The CDR3 loop reads CASSFGATYEQYF. The CDR3, as DNA: TGTGCCAGCAGCTTTGGTGCTACCTACGAGCAGTACTTC.

The V and J genes are TRBV29-1 and TRBJ1-5, with TRBD1 identical over 9 bases. The germline V gene has CDR1 SQVTM and CDR2 ANQGSEA. This CDR3 has 15 residues. V dropped 5 bases and J dropped 7; count of bases not matched to a gene: 12. Here the CDR3 reads CSVSIAGTGNQPQHF. The CDR3 DNA is TGCAGCGTTTCAATAGCCGGGACAGGGAACCAGCCCCAGCATTTT.

V is TRBV2 and J is TRBJ2-7, with 7 bases that match TRBD2. In germline, CDR1 is SNHLY, CDR2 FYNNEI. V lost 4 bases, J lost 0 bases, and 3 bases stayed unmatched. This CDR3 has 14 residues. The CDR3 nucleotides are TGTGCCAGCAGTGCGGGCGGGGGCTCCTACGAGCAGTACTTC. Encoded protein: CASSAGGGSYEQYF.

This clone was seen a few times. The chain has TRBV9 and TRBJ2-7; 8 bases fit TRBD2. V shed 10 bases and J 10 bases; nucleotides not matched to a gene: 25. CDR1 is SGDLS, CDR2 YYNGEE, per germline. CDR3 length: 16 residues. The CDR3 sequence: CACRGMARAGGGSQYF. The CDR3 DNA is TGTGCCTGCCGCGGAATGGCCCGGGCCGGGGGGGGGAGCCAGTACTTC.